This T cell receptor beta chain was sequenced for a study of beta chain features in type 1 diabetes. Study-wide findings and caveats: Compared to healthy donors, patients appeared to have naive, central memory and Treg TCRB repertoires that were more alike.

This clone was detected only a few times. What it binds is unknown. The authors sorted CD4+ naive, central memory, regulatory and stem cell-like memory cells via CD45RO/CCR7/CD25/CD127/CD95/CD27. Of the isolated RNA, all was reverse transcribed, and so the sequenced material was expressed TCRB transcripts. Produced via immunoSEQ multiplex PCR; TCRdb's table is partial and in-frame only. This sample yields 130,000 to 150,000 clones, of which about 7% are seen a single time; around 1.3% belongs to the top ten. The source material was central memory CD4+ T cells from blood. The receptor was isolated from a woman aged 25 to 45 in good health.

CDR3 sequence reads: CASSTPGVTGELFF. For the CDR3, the DNA is TGTGCCAGTAGTACTCCAGGGGTGACCGGGGAGCTGTTTTTT. The chain joins TRBV19 to TRBJ2-2; D is perhaps TRBD1 (6 bases). From germline, CDR1 is LNHDA and CDR2 SQIVND (reference sequence). Between the trimmed V and J ends, which lost 4 bases and 5 bases, there was a span of 11 bases. This CDR3 has 14 residues.